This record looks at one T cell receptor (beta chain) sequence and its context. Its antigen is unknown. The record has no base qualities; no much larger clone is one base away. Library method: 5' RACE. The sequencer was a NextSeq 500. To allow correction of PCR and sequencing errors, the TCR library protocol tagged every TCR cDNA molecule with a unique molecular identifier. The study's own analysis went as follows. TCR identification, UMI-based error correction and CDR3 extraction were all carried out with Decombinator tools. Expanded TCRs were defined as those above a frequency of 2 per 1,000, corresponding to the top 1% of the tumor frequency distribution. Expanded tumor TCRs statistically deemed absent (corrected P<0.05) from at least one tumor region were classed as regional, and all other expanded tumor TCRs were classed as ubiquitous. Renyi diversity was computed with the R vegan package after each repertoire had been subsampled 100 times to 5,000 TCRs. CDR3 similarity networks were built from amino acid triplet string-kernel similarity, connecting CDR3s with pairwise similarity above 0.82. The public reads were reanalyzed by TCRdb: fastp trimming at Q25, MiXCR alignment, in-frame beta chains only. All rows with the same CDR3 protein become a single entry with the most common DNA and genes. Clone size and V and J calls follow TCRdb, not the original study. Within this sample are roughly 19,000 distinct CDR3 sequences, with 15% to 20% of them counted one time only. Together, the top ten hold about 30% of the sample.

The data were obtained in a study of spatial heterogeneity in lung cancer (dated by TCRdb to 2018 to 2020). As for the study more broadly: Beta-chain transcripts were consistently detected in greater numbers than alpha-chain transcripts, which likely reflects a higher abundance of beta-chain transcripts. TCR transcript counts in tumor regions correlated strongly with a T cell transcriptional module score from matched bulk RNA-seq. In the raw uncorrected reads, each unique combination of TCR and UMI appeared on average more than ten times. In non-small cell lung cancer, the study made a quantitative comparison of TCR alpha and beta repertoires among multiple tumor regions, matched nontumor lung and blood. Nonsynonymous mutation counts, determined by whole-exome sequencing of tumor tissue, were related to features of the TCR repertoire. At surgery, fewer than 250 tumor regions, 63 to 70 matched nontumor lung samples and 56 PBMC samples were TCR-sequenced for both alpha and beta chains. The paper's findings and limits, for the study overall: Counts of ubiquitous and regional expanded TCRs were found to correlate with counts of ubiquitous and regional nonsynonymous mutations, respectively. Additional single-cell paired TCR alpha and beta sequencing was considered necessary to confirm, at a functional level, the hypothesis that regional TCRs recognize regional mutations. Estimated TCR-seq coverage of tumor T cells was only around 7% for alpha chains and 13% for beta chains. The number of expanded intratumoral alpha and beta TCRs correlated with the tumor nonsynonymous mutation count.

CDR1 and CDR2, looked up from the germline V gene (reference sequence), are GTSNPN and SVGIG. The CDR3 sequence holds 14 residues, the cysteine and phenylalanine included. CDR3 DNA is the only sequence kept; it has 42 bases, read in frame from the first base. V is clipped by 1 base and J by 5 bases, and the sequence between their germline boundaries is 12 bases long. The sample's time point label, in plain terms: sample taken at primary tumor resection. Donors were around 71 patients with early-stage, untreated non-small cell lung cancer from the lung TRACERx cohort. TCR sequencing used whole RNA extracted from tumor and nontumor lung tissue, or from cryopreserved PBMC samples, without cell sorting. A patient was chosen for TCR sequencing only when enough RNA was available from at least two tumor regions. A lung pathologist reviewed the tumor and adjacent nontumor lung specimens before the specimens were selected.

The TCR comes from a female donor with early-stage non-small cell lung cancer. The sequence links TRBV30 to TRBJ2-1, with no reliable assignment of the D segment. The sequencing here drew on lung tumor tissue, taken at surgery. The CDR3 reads CAWSGSFANNEQFF. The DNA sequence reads TGTGCCTGGAGTGGTAGTTTCGCCAACAATGAGCAGTTCTTC. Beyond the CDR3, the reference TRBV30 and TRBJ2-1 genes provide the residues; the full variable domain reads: SQTIHQWPATLVQPVGSPLSLECTVEGTSNPNLYWYRQAAGRGLQLLFYSVGIGQISSEVPQNLSASRPQDRQFILSSKKLLLSDSGFYLCAWSGSFANNEQFFGPGTRLTVL.